The source of this T cell receptor beta chain is a study of cytomegalovirus exposure and HLA in healthy donors. Assay used: immunoSEQ multiplex PCR; TCRdb lists only in-frame clones, some missing. This sample yields over 200,000 clones, of which 85% to 90% are seen a single time; around 0.34% belongs to the top ten. Trimming pared 3 bases from V and 3 bases from J, leaving 13 bases between. The V gene's germline CDR1 is SGHNT and CDR2 YYREEE (reference sequence). The CDR3 totals 15 residues. Material for sequencing was PBMCs. V gene TRBV5-4 combines with J gene TRBJ2-4; TRBD2 might be the D (6 bases). This clonotype originated in a woman younger than 35 in good health and CMV-seronegative. The CDR3 DNA sequence: TGTGCCAGCAGCTCCGCGGGGAACCTCAAAAACATTCAGTACTTC. It is translated as CASSSAGNLKNIQYF. Drawing the rest from reference TRBV5-4 and TRBJ2-4, the complete variable domain is ETGVTQSPTHLIKTRGQQVTLRCSSQSGHNTVSWYQQALGQGPQFIFQYYREEENGRGNFPPRFSGLQFPNYSSELNVNALELDDSALYLCASSSAGNLKNIQYFGAGTRLSVL.